What follows describes a single TCR beta chain. Its antigen is unidentified. Random-hexamer reverse transcription was applied to about 0.5 to 1 ug RNA. TCRdb reanalysed the immunoSEQ multiplex PCR reads using MiXCR and keeps one entry per CDR3 protein. The table shows 92,000 or so distinct CDR3 sequences, with approximately 96% occurring only once. The data were obtained in a study of CD8 T cells in Susac syndrome. Study overall: Patients with Susac syndrome were therapy-naive, taking corticosteroids, with some also receiving intravenous immunoglobulin, or taking intravenous immunoglobulin alone at the time their blood was drawn.

Study-wide points: Susac CD8+ clonal expansion peaked in TEMRA cells and active patients. Susac-specific public clones numbered sixteen in total CD8+ repertoires (and roughly 5 in CD8+ TEMRA repertoires).

The CDR3 sequence is 12 residues long. From germline, CDR1 is MNHEY and CDR2 SMNVEV (reference sequence). V was clipped by 4 bases and J by 5 bases, with 6 bases between them. TEMRA cells were enriched by FACS, and CD4+ and CD8+ T cells were negatively isolated. Sequencing was carried out using CD8+ T cells from PBMCs. The chain carries TRBV27 and TRBJ2-1; D unclear. The source of this sequence is a human donor with Susac syndrome. The CDR3 reads CASSSLNNEQFF. In DNA, the CDR3 is TGTGCCAGCAGTTCGCTTAACAATGAGCAGTTCTTC.